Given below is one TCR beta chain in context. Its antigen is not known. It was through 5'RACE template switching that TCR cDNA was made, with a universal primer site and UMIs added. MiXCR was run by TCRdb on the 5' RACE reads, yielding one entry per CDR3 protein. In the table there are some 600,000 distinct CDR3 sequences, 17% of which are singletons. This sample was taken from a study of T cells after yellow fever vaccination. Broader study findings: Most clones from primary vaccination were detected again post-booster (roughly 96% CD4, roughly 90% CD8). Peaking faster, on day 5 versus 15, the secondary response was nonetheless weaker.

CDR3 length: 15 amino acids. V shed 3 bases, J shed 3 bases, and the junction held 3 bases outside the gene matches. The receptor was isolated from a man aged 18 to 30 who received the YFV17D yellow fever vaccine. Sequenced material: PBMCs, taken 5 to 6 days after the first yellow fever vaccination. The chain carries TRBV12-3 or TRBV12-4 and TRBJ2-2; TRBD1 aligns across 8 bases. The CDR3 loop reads CASSFSGGDTGELFF. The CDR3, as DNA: TGTGCCAGCAGTTTTTCAGGGGGCGACACCGGGGAGCTGTTTTTT.